The T cell receptor beta chain under discussion was sequenced for a study of STAT5B mutations in CD4+ large granular lymphocyte leukemia. TCRdb keeps only in-frame clones here, not all; method: immunoSEQ multiplex PCR. Among over 30,000 clones listed, around 80% were seen once. CDR1 is SSHAT, CDR2 FNYEAQ, per germline (reference sequence). V lost 5 bases and J lost 2, with 13 bases in between. The CDR3 is 14 residues long. The TCR originated in a human donor in good health. The V and J genes are TRBV7-7 and TRBJ2-7; D is perhaps TRBD2 (6 bases). The material sequenced was CD4+ T cells from blood buffy coats. The DNA for the CDR3 is TGTGCCAGCAGCCCAGGACTAACGACCTACGAGCAGTACTTC. Its translation: CASSPGLTTYEQYF. The whole variable domain, remainder taken from reference TRBV7-7 and TRBJ2-7, is GAGVSQSPRYKVTKRGQDVTLRCDPISSHATLYWYQQALGQGPEFLTYFNYEAQPDKSGLPSDRFSAERPEGSISTLTIQRTEQRDSAMYRCASSPGLTTYEQYFGPGTRLTVT.